This TCR beta chain was documented in a study of T-cell reconstitution after alpha-beta-depleted transplantation in children. Preparing the TCRbeta library involved the use of unique molecular identifiers. TCRdb recomputed calls from the PCR reads with MiXCR, one row per CDR3 protein. The sample has around 200,000 distinct CDR3 sequences; approximately 10% are singletons. CDR3 length: 17 amino acids. The ends lost 5 bases at V and 5 bases at J; junction bases unmatched: 9. The germline V gene has CDR1 MNHEY and CDR2 SMNVEV (reference sequence). The clonotype was recovered from a human donor who donated a stem cell graft to a child with acute lymphoblastic leukemia. V is TRBV27 and J is TRBJ2-1, with 13 nucleotides matching TRBD2. The specimen comprised PBMCs from the stem cell graft donor, sampled from the stem cell graft. The CDR3 nucleotides are TGTGCCAGCAGTCTCGGACTAGCGGGGGTCCTAGACAATGAGCAGTTCTTC. Translation: CASSLGLAGVLDNEQFF.